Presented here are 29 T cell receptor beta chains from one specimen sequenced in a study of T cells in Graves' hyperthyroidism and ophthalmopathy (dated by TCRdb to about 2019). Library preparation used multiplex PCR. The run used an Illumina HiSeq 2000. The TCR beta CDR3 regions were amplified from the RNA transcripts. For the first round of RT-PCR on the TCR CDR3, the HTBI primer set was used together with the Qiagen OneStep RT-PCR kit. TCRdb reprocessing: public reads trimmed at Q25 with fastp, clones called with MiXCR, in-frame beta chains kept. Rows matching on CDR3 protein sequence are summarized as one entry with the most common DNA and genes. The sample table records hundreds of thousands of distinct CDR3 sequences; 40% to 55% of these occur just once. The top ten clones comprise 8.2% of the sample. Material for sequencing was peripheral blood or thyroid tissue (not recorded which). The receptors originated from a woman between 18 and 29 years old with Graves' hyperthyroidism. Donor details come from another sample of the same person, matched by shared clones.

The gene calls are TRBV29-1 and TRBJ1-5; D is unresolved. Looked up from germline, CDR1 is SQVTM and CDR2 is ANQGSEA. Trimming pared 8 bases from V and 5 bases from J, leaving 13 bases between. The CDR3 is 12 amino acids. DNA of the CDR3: TGCAGCTTAGCTCCCACGGATCAGCCCCAGCATTTT. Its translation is CSLAPTDQPQHF.

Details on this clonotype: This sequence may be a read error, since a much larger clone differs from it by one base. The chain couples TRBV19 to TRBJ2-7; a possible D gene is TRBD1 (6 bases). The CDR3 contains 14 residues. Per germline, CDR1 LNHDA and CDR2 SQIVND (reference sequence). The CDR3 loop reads CASSTVGAAYGQYF. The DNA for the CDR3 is TGTGCCAGTAGTACCGTGGGGGCGGCCTACGGGCAGTACTTC. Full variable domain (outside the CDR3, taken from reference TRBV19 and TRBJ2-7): DGGITQSPKYLFRKEGQNVTLSCEQNLNHDAMYWYRQDPGQGLRLIYYSQIVNDFQKGDIAEGYSVSREKKESFPLTVTSAQKNPTAFYLCASSTVGAAYGQYFGPGTRLTVT.

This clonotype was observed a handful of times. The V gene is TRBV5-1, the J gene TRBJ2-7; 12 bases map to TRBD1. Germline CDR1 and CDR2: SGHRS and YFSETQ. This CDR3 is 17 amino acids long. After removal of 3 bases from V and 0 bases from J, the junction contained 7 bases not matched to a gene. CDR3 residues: CASSSPGQGAFSYEQYF. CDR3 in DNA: TGCGCCAGCAGCTCCCCGGGACAGGGGGCCTTCTCCTACGAGCAGTACTTC.

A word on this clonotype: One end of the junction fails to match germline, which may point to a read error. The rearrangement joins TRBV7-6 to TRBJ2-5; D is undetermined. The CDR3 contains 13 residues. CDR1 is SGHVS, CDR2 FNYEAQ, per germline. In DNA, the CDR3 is TGTGCCAACAGCCAAGCCCCGCCAGAGACCCAGTACTTC. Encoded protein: CANSQAPPETQYF.

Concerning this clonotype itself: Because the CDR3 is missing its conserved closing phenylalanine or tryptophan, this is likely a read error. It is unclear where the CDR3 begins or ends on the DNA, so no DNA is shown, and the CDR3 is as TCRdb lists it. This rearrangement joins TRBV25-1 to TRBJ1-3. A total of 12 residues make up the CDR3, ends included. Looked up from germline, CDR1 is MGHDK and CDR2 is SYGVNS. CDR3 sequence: CASSEFLAGGPY.

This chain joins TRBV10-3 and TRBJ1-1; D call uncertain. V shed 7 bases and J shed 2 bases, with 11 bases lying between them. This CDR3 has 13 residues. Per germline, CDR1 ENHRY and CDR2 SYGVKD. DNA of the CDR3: TGTGCCATCATGGCCACCTCCAACACTGAAGCTTTCTTT. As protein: CAIMATSNTEAFF.

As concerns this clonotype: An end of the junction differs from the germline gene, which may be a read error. Here the CDR3 reads CASSQVEWEDEQYF. CDR3 in DNA: TGCGCCAGCAGCCAAGTTGAATGGGAGGACGAGCAGTACTTC. The chain has TRBV3-1 and TRBJ2-7; TRBD2 is a possible D gene (6 bases). The CDR3 extends over 14 amino acids. The germline V gene has CDR1 LGHDT and CDR2 YNNKEL (reference sequence).

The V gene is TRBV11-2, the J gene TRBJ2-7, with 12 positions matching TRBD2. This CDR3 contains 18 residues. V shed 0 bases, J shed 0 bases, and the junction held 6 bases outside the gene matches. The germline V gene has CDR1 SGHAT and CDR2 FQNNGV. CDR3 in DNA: TGTGCCAGCAGCTTAGAGGGACTAGCGGGTGAAGGCTCCTACGAGCAGTACTTC. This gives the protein CASSLEGLAGEGSYEQYF.

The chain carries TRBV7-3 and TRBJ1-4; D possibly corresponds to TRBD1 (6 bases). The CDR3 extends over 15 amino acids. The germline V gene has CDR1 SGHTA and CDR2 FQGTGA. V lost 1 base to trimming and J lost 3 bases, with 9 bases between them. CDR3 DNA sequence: TGTGCCAGCAGCTTAATAGGACAGTCTAATGAAAAACTGTTTTTT. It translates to CASSLIGQSNEKLFF.

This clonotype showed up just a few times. CDR3 loop: CASSLEQEQYF. The DNA for the CDR3 is TGTGCCAGCAGCTTGGAACAGGAGCAGTACTTC. This rearrangement joins TRBV5-4 to TRBJ2-7; D is unresolved. V was clipped by 0 bases and J by 7 bases, with 5 bases between them. Germline V lookup: CDR1 SGHNT, CDR2 YYREEE (reference sequence). The CDR3 is 11 amino acids.

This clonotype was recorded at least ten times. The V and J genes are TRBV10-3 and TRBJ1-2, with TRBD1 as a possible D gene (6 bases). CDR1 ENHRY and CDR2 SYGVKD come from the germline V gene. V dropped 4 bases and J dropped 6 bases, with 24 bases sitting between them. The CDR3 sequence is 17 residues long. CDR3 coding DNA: TGTGCCATCAGTGGAAGGAGTCCCGGGACAAGTGTGAATGGCTACACCTTC. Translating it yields CAISGRSPGTSVNGYTF.

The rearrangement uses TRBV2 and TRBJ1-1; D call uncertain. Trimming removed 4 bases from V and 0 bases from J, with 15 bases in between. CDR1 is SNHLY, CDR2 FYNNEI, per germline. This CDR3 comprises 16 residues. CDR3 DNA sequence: TGTGCCAGCAGTGCTAGAGGGATACTCATGAACACTGAAGCTTTCTTT. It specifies CASSARGILMNTEAFF.

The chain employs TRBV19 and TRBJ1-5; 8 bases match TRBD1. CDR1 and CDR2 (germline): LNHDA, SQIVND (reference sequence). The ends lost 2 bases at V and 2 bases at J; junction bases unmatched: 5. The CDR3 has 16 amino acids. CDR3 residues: CASSIQGARGNQPQHF. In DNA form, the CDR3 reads TGTGCCAGTAGTATACAGGGGGCGCGGGGCAATCAGCCCCAGCATTTT.

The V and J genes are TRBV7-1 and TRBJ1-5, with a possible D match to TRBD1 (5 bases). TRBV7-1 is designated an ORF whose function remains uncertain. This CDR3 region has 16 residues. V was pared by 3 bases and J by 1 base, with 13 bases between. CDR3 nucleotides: TGTGCCAGCAGCTCCCGAGAGGGGCTCAGCAATCAGCCCCAGCATTTT. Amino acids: CASSSREGLSNQPQHF.

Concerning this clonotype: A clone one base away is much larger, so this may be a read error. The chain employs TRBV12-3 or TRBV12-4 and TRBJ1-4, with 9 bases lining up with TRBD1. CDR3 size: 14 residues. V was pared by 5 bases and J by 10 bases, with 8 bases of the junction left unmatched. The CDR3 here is CASSADRGGGKLFF. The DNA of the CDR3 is TGTGCCAGCAGTGCGGACAGGGGAGGCGGAAAACTGTTTTTT.

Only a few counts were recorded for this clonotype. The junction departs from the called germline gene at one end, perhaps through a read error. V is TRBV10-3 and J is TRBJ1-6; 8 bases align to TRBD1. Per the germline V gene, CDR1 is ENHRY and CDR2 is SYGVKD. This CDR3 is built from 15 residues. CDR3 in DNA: TGTGCCAGCAGTTACTCGCGGACAGGGTTGTCACCCCTCCACTTT. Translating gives CASSYSRTGLSPLHF.

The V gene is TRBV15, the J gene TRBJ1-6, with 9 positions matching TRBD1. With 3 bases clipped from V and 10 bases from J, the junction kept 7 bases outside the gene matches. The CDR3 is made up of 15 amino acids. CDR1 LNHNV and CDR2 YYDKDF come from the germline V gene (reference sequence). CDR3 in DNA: TGTGCCACCAGCAGCCGGGACAGGGATGGGTCACCCCTCCACTTT. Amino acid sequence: CATSSRDRDGSPLHF.

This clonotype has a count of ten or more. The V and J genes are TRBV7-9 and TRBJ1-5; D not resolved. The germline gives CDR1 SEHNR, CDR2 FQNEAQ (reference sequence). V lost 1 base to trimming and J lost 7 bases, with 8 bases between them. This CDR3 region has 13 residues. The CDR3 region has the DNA TGTGCCAGCAGCTTAGACTTAGGGCAGCCCCAGCATTTT. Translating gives CASSLDLGQPQHF.

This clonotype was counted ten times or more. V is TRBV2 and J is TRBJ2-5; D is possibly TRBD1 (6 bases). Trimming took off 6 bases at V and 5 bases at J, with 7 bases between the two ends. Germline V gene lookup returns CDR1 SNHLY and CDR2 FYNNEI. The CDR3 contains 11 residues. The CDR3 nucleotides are TGTGCCAGCAGGAGGGGGGAGACCCAGTACTTC. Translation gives CASRRGETQYF.

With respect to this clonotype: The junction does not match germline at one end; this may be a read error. The CDR3 region has the DNA TGTGCCAGCAGTGAAGCCAGTTTC. It specifies CASSEASF. This chain joins TRBV6-1 and TRBJ2-2; D gene ambiguous. This CDR3 has 8 amino acids. Germline assignment: CDR1 MNHNS and CDR2 SASEGT.

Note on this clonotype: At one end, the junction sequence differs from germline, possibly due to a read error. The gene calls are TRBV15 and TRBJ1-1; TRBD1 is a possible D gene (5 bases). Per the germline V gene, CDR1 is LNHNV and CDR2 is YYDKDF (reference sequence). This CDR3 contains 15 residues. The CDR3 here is CAASSLRLGDTEAFF. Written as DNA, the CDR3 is TGTGCCGCCAGCAGCTTGAGGCTGGGGGACACTGAAGCTTTCTTT.

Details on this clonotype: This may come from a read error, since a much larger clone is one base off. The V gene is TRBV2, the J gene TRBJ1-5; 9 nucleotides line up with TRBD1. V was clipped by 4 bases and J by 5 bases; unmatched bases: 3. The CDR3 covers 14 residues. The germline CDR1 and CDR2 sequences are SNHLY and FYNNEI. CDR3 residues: CASSGDRDHQPQHF. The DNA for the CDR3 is TGTGCCAGCAGTGGGGACAGGGATCATCAGCCCCAGCATTTT. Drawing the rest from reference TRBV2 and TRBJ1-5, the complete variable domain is EPEVTQTPSHQVTQMGQEVILRCVPISNHLYFYWYRQILGQKVEFLVSFYNNEISEKSEIFDDQFSVERPDGSNFTLKIRSTKLEDSAMYFCASSGDRDHQPQHFGDGTRLSIL.

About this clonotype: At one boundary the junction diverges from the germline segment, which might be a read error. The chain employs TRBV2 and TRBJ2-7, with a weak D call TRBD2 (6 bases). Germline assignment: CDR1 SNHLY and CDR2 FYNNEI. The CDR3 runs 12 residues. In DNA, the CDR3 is TGTGCCAGCAGCCAACCCGGGACTGAAACTCACTTC. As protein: CASSQPGTETHF.

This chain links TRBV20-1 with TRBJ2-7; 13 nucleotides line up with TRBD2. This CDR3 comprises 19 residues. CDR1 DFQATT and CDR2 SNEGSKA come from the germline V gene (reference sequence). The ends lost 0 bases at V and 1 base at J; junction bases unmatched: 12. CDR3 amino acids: CSARDWQATSGGDSYEQYF. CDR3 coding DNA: TGCAGTGCTAGAGATTGGCAGGCAACTAGCGGGGGGGATTCCTACGAGCAGTACTTC.

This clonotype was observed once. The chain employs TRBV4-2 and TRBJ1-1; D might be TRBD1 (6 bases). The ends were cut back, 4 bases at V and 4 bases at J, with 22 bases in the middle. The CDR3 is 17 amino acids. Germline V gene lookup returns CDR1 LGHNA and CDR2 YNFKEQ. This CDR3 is CASSPPPGGRSRTEAFF. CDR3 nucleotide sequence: TGTGCCAGCAGCCCACCCCCCGGGGGGCGCAGCCGCACTGAAGCTTTCTTT.

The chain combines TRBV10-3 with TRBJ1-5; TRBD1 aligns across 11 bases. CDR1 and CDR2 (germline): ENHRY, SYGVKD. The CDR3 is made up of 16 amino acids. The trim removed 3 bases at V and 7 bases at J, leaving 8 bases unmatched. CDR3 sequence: CAISDPDRGLGQPQHF. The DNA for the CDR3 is TGTGCCATCAGTGACCCGGACAGGGGGCTGGGGCAGCCCCAGCATTTT.

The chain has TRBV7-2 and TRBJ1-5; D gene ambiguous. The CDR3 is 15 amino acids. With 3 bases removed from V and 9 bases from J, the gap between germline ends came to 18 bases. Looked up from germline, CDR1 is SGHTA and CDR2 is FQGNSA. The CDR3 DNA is TGTGCCAGCAGCTTGTCCGAGACATCGTTTCGGCCCCAGCATTTT. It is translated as CASSLSETSFRPQHF.

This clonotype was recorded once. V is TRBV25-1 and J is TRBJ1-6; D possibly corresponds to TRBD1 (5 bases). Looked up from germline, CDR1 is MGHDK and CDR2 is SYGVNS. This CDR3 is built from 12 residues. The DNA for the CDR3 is TGTGTCCCTGGGGGTACGGATTCACCCCTCCACTTT. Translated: CVPGGTDSPLHF.

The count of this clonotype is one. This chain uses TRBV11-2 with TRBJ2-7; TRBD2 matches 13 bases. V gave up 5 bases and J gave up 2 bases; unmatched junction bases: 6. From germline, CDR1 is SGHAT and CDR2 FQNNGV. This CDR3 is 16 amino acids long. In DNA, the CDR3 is TGTGCCAGCAGCCAAGGACTAGCGGGGGCAGCCTACGAGCAGTACTTC. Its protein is CASSQGLAGAAYEQYF.